This T cell receptor (beta chain) is drawn from a study of CD8 T cells in ankylosing spondylitis. Overall study findings and caveats: The authors reported significant enrichment of disease-linked clones in matched ankylosing spondylitis synovial fluid. Within ankylosing spondylitis blood, a TCR beta motif made up of under 10 highly homologous variants appeared to be characteristic.

TCRdb ran MiXCR on the 5' RACE reads and lists one entry per CDR3 protein. The sample records some 450,000 distinct CDR3 sequences, 17% being singletons. The CDR3 is made up of 14 amino acids. Trimming took 5 bases from V and 3 from J; bases not matched to a gene: 6. CDR1 and CDR2 from the germline V gene are SNHLY and FYNNEI. In the case of this clonotype: Its antigen is unknown.

The chain combines TRBV2 with TRBJ2-5, with TRBD1 matching 7 bases. The sample taken for sequencing was blood, either unsorted or a sorted T cell fraction (not recorded which). This TCR came from a male donor with ankylosing spondylitis. The CDR3 region is CASSFLGQKETQYF. The CDR3 DNA follows: TGTGCCAGCAGTTTCTTGGGACAGAAAGAGACCCAGTACTTC.